Listed below are T cell receptor beta chains from one sample, sequenced in a study of chemoradiotherapy in HPV16-positive cancers. The table came from immunoSEQ multiplex PCR; TCRdb's copy has only in-frame clones and leaves some out. This sample carries 20,000 to 30,000 clones, approximately 94% of them seen once, and the ten largest clones take roughly 2.5%. This specimen was collected from a patient who underwent chemoradiotherapy. These receptors were taken from a human donor with HPV-associated anogenital cancer. Each CDR3 is given with its conserved first and last residue. D genes are given only for firm matches.

J: TRBJ2-6
V: TRBV28
D: .
CDR3: CASSISSGANVLTF

J: TRBJ1-1
V: TRBV9
D: TRBD1
CDR3: CASSGLRTGGRTEAFF

J: TRBJ2-7
V: TRBV10-2
D: .
CDR3: CASSERQMSSYEQYF

J: TRBJ1-5
V: TRBV7-2
D: .
CDR3: CASSPNGIINQPQHF

J: TRBJ2-7
V: TRBV2
D: TRBD1
CDR3: CASSPGQGNEQYF

J: TRBJ1-5
V: TRBV19
D: .
CDR3: CASRSGGRLNQPQHF

J: TRBJ2-7
V: TRBV5-4
D: .
CDR3: CASSLRGSPREQYF

J: TRBJ2-2
V: TRBV5-6
D: .
CDR3: CASSLAPGPYTGELFF

J: TRBJ2-7
V: TRBV19
D: .
CDR3: CASSIRGPNGEQYF

J: TRBJ2-6
V: TRBV5-4
D: .
CDR3: CASSAPGFSSGANVLTF

J: TRBJ2-5
V: TRBV5-1
D: TRBD1
CDR3: CASSIRSPGQGRETQYF

J: TRBJ1-5
V: TRBV2
D: .
CDR3: CASSESRGGGPQHF

J: TRBJ2-2
V: TRBV19
D: .
CDR3: CASRSLNTGELFF

J: TRBJ1-2
V: TRBV5-1
D: .
CDR3: CASRARAGGGYTF

J: TRBJ1-1
V: TRBV5-1
D: TRBD1
CDR3: CASSAGQGAEAFF

J: TRBJ2-3
V: TRBV16
D: .
CDR3: CASSPISTDTQYF

J: TRBJ2-7
V: TRBV11-2
D: .
CDR3: CASSLDSPSSAEQYF

J: TRBJ1-5
V: TRBV28
D: .
CDR3: CASSLLGGSNQPQHF

J: TRBJ2-1
V: TRBV4-1
D: .
CDR3: CASSQVAAGGSTGFF

J: TRBJ1-6
V: TRBV7-8
D: .
CDR3: CASSLLITGSGSPLHF

J: TRBJ1-6
V: TRBV5-1
D: .
CDR3: CASSLANVNSNSPLHF

J: TRBJ2-5
V: TRBV7-7
D: .
CDR3: CASSFGGSQETQYF

J: TRBJ2-3
V: TRBV2
D: TRBD2
CDR3: CASSEASGLAGSSTDTQYF

J: TRBJ2-7
V: TRBV29-1
D: .
CDR3: CSGSTTLRSEQYF

J: TRBJ2-2
V: TRBV5-1
D: TRBD1
CDR3: CASRPTGGRPNTGELFF

J: TRBJ2-1
V: TRBV10-3
D: TRBD2
CDR3: CAISQGLAGGRGVNEQFF

J: TRBJ2-1
V: TRBV25-1
D: .
CDR3: CASSAAGYNEQFF

J: TRBJ1-5
V: TRBV28
D: TRBD1
CDR3: CASAPGTALNQPQHF

J: TRBJ1-1
V: TRBV13
D: .
CDR3: CASSFDRGKAGAFF

J: TRBJ1-2
V: TRBV10-3
D: .
CDR3: CAIRGDNSHGYTF

J: TRBJ2-7
V: TRBV2
D: TRBD1
CDR3: CASRQTGGYEQYF

J: TRBJ2-5
V: TRBV4-1
D: TRBD1
CDR3: CASSLGQGGITGETQYF

J: TRBJ1-1
V: TRBV5-1
D: .
CDR3: CASSYDSLNTEAFF

J: TRBJ1-2
V: TRBV7-9
D: TRBD1
CDR3: CASSLGQGPSYGYTF

J: TRBJ2-1
V: TRBV27
D: TRBD2
CDR3: CASSPVAGGPNEQFF

J: TRBJ1-5
V: TRBV6-1
D: .
CDR3: CASSEAFLRNQPQHF

J: TRBJ1-2
V: TRBV9
D: .
CDR3: CASSVAIWDYGYTF

J: TRBJ2-7
V: TRBV5-1
D: .
CDR3: CASSPGTALPYEQYF

J: TRBJ2-7
V: TRBV11-2
D: .
CDR3: CASSYGPNYEQYF

J: TRBJ1-1
V: TRBV5-1
D: .
CDR3: CASSLASRNTEAFF

J: TRBJ2-3
V: TRBV19
D: TRBD2
CDR3: CASKFRAGGSAGDTQYF

J: TRBJ1-2
V: TRBV6-6
D: .
CDR3: CASSFGTNYGYTF

J: TRBJ2-1
V: TRBV18
D: .
CDR3: CASSPGGTSYNEQFF

J: TRBJ2-3
V: TRBV5-4
D: .
CDR3: CASSLGTSTRLSTDTQYF

J: TRBJ2-1
V: TRBV10-3
D: .
CDR3: CAISESTVPVQFF

J: TRBJ2-3
V: TRBV19
D: TRBD2
CDR3: CASRRGTSGRSRDTQYF

J: TRBJ2-7
V: TRBV28
D: .
CDR3: CASRRGAEQYF

J: TRBJ1-2
V: TRBV5-8
D: .
CDR3: CASSLVDRANYGYTF